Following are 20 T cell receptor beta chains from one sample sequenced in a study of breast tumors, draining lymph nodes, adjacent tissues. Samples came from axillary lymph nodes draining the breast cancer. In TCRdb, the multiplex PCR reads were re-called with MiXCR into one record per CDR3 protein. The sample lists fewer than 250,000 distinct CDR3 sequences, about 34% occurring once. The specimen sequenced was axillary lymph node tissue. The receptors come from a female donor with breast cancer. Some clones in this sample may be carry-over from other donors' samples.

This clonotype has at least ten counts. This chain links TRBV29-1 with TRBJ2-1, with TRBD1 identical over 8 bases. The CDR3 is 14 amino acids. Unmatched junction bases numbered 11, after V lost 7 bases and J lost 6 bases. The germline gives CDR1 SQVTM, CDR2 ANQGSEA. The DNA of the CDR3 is TGCAGCGCTAAGGACAGGGTCGGCGTCAATGAGCAGTTCTTC. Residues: CSAKDRVGVNEQFF.

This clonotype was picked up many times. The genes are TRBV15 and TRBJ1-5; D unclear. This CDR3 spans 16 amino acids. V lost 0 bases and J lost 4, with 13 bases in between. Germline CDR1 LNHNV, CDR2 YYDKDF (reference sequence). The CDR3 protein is CATSRDLADRNQPQHF. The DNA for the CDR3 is TGTGCCACCAGCAGAGATTTGGCAGATCGGAATCAGCCCCAGCATTTT. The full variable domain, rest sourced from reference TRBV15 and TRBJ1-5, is DAMVIQNPRYQVTQFGKPVTLSCSQTLNHNVMYWYQQKSSQAPKLLFHYYDKDFNNEADTPDNFQSRRPNTSFCFLDIRSPGLGDTAMYLCATSRDLADRNQPQHFGDGTRLSIL.

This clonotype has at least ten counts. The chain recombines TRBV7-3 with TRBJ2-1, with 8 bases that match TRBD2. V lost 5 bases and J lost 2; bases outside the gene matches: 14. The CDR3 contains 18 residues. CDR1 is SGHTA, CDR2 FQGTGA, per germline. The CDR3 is CASSLRNSAGVTYNEQFF. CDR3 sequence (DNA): TGTGCCAGCAGCCTCCGCAACTCAGCGGGAGTTACCTACAATGAGCAGTTCTTC.

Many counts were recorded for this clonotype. The CDR3 DNA follows: TGTGCCAGCAGCTCTCCCAAAAACATTCAGTACTTC. It encodes CASSSPKNIQYF. The chain links TRBV7-9 to TRBJ2-4, with D hard to call. CDR3 length: 12 amino acids. Germline lookup yields CDR1 SEHNR and CDR2 FQNEAQ (reference sequence). V shed 4 bases and J shed 2 bases, with 3 bases lying between them.

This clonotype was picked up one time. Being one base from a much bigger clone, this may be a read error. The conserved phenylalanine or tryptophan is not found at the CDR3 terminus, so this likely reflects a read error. The CDR3: CASSRSGRSSYNEQFS. The CDR3 DNA reads TGTGCCAGCAGCCGTAGCGGGAGGAGCTCCTACAATGAGCAGTTCTCC. This chain uses TRBV6-2 or TRBV6-3 with TRBJ2-1, with 10 nucleotides matching TRBD2. The CDR3 is 16 residues long. Germline-derived CDR1 and CDR2 are MNHEY and SVGEGT. V dropped 6 bases and J dropped 0; count of bases not matched to a gene: 5.

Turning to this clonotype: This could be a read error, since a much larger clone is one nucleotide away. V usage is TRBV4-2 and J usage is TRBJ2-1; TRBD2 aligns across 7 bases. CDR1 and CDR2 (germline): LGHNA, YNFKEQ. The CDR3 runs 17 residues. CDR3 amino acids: CASSQEGGLVSYNEQSF. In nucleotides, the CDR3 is TGTGCCAGCAGCCAAGAGGGTGGACTAGTCTCATACAATGAGCAGTCCTTC.

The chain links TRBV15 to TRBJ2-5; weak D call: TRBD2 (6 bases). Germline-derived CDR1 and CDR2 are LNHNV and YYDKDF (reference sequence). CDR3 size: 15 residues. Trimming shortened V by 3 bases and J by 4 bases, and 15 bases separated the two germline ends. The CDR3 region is CATSSPQRVGETQYF. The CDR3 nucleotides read TGTGCCACCAGCAGCCCCCAGCGGGTAGGAGAGACCCAGTACTTC.

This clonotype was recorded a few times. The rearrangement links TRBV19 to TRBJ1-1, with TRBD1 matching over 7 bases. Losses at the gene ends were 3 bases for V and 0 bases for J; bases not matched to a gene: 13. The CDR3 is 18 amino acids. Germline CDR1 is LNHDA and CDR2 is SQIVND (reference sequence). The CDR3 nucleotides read TGTGCCAGTAGTATCCGGCAAGGGGGCGCGAGAATGAACACTGAAGCTTTCTTT. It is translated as CASSIRQGGARMNTEAFF.

The CDR3, as DNA: TGCGCCAGCAGCTCCACATTAGCGGGGGGGCCAGATACGCAGTATTTT. This gives the protein CASSSTLAGGPDTQYF. V usage is TRBV5-1 and J usage is TRBJ2-3, with TRBD2 matching over 11 bases. The CDR3 runs 16 residues. The germline V gene has CDR1 SGHRS and CDR2 YFSETQ. V shed 3 bases, J shed 4 bases, and the junction held 7 bases outside the gene matches.

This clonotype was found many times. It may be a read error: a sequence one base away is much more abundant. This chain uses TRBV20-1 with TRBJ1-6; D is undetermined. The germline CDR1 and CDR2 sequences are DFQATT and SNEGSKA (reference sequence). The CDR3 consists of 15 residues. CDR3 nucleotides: TGCAGTGCTAGAACGGGGAGCTCCTATACTTCACCCCTCCACTTT. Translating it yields CSARTGSSYTSPLHF.

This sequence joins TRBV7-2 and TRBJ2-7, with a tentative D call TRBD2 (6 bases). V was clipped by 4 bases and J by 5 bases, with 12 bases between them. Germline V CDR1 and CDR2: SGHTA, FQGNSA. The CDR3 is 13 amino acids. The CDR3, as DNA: TGTGCCAGCAGCTCCAGATCGGGGGACGAGCAGTACTTC. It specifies CASSSRSGDEQYF.

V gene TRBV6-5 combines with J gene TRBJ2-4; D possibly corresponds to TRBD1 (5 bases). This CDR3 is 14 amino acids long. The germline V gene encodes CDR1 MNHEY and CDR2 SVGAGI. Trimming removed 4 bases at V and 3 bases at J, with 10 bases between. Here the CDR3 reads CASSFLDNKNIQYF. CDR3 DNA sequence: TGTGCCAGCAGTTTCTTGGACAACAAAAACATTCAGTACTTC.

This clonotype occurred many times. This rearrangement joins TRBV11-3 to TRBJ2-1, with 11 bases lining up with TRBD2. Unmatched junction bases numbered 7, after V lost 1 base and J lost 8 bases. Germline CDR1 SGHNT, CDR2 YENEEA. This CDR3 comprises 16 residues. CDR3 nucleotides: TGTGCCAGCAGCTTAGTCGCGGGACTAGCGGACGATGAGCAGTTCTTC. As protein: CASSLVAGLADDEQFF.

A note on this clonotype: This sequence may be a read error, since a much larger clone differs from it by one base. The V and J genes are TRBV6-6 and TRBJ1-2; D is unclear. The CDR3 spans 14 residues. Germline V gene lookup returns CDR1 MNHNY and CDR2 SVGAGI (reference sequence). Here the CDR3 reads CASSHSVGIYGYIF. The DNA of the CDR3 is TGTGCCAGCAGTCACTCGGTGGGAATCTATGGCTACATCTTC.

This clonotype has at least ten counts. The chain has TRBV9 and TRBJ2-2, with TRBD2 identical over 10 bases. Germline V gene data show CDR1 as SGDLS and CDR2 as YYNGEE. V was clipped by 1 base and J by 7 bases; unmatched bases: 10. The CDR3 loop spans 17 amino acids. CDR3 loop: CASSVQSGRAWNGELFF. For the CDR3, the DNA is TGTGCCAGCAGCGTACAGAGCGGGAGGGCCTGGAACGGGGAGCTGTTTTTT.

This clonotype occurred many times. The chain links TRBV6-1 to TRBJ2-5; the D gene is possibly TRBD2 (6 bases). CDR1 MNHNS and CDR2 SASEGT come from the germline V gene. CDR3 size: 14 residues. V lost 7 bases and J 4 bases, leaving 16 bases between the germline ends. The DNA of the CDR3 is TGTGCCAGCAAAAACTTAGGGAGGCCAGAGACCCAGTACTTC. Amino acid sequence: CASKNLGRPETQYF.

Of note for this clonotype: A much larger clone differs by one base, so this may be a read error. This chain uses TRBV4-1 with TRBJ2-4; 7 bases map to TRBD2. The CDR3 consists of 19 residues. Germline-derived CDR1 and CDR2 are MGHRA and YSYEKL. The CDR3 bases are TGCGCCAGCATCCAAGGTGCTGTCGGGGGGAAACTAGCCAAAAACATTCAGTACTTC. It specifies CASIQGAVGGKLAKNIQYF.

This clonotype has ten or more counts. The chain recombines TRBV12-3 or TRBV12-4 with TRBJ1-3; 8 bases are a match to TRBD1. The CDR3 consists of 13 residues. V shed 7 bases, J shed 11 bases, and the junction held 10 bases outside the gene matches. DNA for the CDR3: TGTGCCAGCACGCCCCGCAGGGGGCTGCCCATATATTTT. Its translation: CASTPRRGLPIYF.

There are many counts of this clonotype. This CDR3 is CSASSGRRSRTDTQYF. CDR3 nucleotides: TGCAGTGCTAGTAGCGGGAGGAGAAGCCGCACAGATACGCAGTATTTT. This sequence joins TRBV20-1 and TRBJ2-3, with TRBD2 identical over 10 bases. The germline V gene has CDR1 DFQATT and CDR2 SNEGSKA (reference sequence). This CDR3 is built from 16 residues. V shed 3 bases and J 1 base; nucleotides not matched to a gene: 7.

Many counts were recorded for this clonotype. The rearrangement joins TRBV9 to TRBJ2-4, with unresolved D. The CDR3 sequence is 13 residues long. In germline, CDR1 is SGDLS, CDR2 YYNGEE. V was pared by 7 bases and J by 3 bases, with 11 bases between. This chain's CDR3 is CASGSGLKNIQYF. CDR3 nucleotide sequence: TGTGCCAGCGGGTCCGGGCTCAAAAACATTCAGTACTTC.